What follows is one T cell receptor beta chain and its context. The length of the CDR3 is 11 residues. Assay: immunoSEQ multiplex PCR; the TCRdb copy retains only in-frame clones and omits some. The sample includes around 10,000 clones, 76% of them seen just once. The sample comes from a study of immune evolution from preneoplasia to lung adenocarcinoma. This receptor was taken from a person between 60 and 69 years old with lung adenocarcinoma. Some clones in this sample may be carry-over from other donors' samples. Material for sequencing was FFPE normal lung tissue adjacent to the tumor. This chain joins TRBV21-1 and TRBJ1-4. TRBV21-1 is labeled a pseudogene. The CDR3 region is CASSKYRTLFF. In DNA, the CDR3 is TGTGCCAGCAGCAAATACCGGACTCTGTTTTTT.